This T cell receptor (beta chain) was captured by sequencing in a study of T cells in Graves' hyperthyroidism and ophthalmopathy. Trimming cost V 1 base and J 6 bases; bases outside gene matches: 13. Germline V gives CDR1 LGHDT, CDR2 YNNKEL (reference sequence). There are 18 residues in the CDR3. Patients were aged 18 to 65, had disease duration under 2 months, and had newly diagnosed hyperthyroidism. Uncontrolled infections, other autoimmune diseases, pregnancy or lactation led to exclusion of patients. Clinical symptoms, serum thyroxine and TRAb, thyroid ultrasound and orbital computed tomography were used for the diagnoses. The authors took PBMCs from 9.5 to 10 ml fresh peripheral blood. There were TCR beta CDR3 regions amplified from RNA transcripts. The HTBI primer set drove a first-round RT-PCR of the TCR CDR3. TCRdb reprocessed the multiplex PCR reads with MiXCR, giving one entry per CDR3 protein. The sample has under 700,000 distinct CDR3 sequences; over 15% are singletons.

Sample: blood. V usage is TRBV3-1 and J usage is TRBJ1-5, with 9 bases identical to TRBD1. The receptor's source is a woman between 18 and 29 years old with Graves' hyperthyroidism. In DNA form, the CDR3 reads TGTGCCAGCAGCCAAGGAGAACAGGGGGCGAGGGGGAGTCAGCCCCAGCATTTT. This sequence encodes CASSQGEQGARGSQPQHF.